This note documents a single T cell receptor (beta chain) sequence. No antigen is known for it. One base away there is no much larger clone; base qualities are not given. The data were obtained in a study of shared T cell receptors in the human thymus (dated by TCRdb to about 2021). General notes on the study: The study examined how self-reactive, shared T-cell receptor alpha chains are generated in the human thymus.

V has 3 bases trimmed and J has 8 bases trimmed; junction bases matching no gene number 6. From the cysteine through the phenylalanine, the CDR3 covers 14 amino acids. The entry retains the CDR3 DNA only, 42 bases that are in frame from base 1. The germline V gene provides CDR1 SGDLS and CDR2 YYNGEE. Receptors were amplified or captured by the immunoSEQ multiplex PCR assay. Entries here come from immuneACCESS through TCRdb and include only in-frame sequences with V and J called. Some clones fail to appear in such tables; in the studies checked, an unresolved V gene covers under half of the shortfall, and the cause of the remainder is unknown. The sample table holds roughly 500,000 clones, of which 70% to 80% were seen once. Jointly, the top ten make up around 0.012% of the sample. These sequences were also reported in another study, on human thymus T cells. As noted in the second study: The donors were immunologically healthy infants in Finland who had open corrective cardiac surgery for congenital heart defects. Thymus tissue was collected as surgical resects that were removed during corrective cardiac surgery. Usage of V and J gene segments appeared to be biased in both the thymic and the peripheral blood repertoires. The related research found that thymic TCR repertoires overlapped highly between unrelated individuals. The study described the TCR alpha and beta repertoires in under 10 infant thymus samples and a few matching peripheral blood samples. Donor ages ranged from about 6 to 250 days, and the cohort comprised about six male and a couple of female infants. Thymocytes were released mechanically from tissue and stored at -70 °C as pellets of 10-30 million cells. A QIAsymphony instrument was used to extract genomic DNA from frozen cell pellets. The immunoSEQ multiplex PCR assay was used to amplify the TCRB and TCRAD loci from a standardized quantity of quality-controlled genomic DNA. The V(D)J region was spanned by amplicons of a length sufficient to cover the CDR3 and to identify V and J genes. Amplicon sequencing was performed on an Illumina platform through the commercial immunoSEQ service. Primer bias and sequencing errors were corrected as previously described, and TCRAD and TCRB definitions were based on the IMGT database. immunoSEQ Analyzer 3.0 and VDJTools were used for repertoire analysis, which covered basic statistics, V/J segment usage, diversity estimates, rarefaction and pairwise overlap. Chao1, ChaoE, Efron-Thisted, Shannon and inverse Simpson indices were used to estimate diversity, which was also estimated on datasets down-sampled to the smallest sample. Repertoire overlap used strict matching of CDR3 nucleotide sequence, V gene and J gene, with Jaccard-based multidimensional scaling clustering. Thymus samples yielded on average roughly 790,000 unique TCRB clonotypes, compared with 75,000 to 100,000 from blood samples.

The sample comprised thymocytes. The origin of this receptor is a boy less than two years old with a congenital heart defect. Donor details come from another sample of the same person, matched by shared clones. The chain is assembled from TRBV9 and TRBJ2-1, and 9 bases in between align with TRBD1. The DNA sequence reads TGTGCCAGCAGCGGACAGGGGGTTGATGATGAGCAGTTCTTC. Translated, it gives CASSGQGVDDEQFF.